The source of this TCR beta chain is a study of OX40 agonist ivuxolimab in advanced cancers. Study-level findings and limits: Partial responders receiving 0.1-3.0 mg/kg showed among the lowest clonal expansion. Dose levels from 0.1 to 3.0 mg/kg saw CD4+ and CD8+ blood T cells expand clonally by week 6. Expanded clones tended on average to be more numerous among CD8+ T cells than CD4+. Some patients who did not respond also had low normalized T-cell clonal expansion.

Some clones are missing from TCRdb's copy, which holds only in-frame ones; the method was immunoSEQ multiplex PCR. The table has 70,000 to 85,000 clones, 90% seen once. Between the trimmed V and J ends, which lost 1 base and 5 bases, there was a span of 12 bases. The CDR3 runs to 14 residues. Germline lookup yields CDR1 SGHNT and CDR2 YENEEA. Notes on this clone: What it recognizes is unknown.

The chain couples TRBV11-3 to TRBJ2-7, with TRBD1 as a possible D gene (6 bases). This clonotype originated in an adult with an advanced solid tumor such as melanoma, head and neck, liver or kidney cancer. Sequencing used CD4+ or CD8+ T cells sorted from blood, obtained in a trial of the OX40 agonist ivuxolimab. The CDR3 bases are TGTGCCAGCAGCTTAGTCGCAGGGGACCACGAGCAGTACTTC. Encoded protein: CASSLVAGDHEQYF.